The rows below give T cell receptor beta chains drawn from one sample of a study of CDR3 diversity in severe acne. TCRdb re-called the PCR reads with MiXCR, one entry per CDR3 protein. The sample yields more than 85,000 distinct CDR3 sequences, 51% seen once. Sequencing used blood. Source of these receptors: a male donor with acne. The CDR3 runs from the conserved cysteine through the conserved F or W. The size entry is marked missing in some rows and otherwise reads once, few, many or a size class.

size: NA; V: TRBV29-1; CDR3: CSVEDPAAGLAGLNTGELFF
size: NA; V: TRBV19; CDR3: CASSMRQGGNQPQHF
size: once; V: TRBV28; CDR3: CATIPPGGIYEQHF
size: NA; V: TRBV15; CDR3: CATSSYAQRDEQFF
size: many; V: TRBV15; CDR3: CATRGGYQETQYF
size: NA; V: TRBV11-2; CDR3: CATALFYGGRTEAFF
size: NA; V: TRBV29-1; CDR3: CSANRDRDTDTQYF
size: few; V: TRBV6-6; CDR3: CASILITGTGNQPQHF
size: many; V: TRBV20-1; CDR3: CSADPGLAGGANEQFF
size: many; V: TRBV29-1; CDR3: CSVKRYTGGNYGYTF
size: many; V: TRBV6-4; CDR3: CASREPGGDYGYTF
size: NA; V: TRBV20-1; CDR3: CSAIDRGDQPQHF
size: NA; V: TRBV6-1; CDR3: CASSLLQTNGYTF
size: many; V: TRBV19; CDR3: CASKVDSYNEQFF
size: many; V: TRBV20-1; CDR3: CSARVGTGGQETQYF
size: medium-sized; V: TRBV7-9; CDR3: CASSLEAGEIYEQYF
size: medium-sized; V: TRBV20-1; CDR3: CSANLAGVIGSYEQYF
size: NA; V: TRBV12-3/TRBV12-4; CDR3: CASSLGAVNTEAFF
size: once; V: TRBV7-9; CDR3: CASSLGGGGSSSLYGYTF
size: many; V: TRBV29-1; CDR3: CSVATRAETQYF
size: NA; V: TRBV7-6; CDR3: CASSYLGGDSYEQYF
size: NA; V: TRBV7-2; CDR3: CASSLLAGAFF
size: many; V: TRBV2; CDR3: CASRTLAGGHNEQFF
size: once; V: TRBV12-3/TRBV12-4; CDR3: CASSPGTATDTQYF
size: NA; V: TRBV12-3/TRBV12-4; CDR3: CASSLGAGYTDTQYF
size: NA; V: TRBV6-5; CDR3: CASGELFF